This TCR beta chain originates from a study of T cells in localized non-small cell lung cancer. Study outcomes and limitations: Heterogeneity within the tumor remains possible, as just one region underwent sequencing. There were a median roughly 60 of the top 100 tumor clones appearing in adjacent lung. Measurement of T cell clonality placed uninvolved adjacent lung highest, above the level in tumor.

Points on this clone: Its target is not known.

The data were produced by immunoSEQ multiplex PCR, yet TCRdb's version contains in-frame clones alone and is incomplete. This sample has approximately 140,000 clones; around 90% occur once, and the top ten carry around 1.5%. Looked up from germline, CDR1 is MNHNS and CDR2 is SASEGT. With 8 bases removed from V and 0 bases from J, the gap between germline ends came to 11 bases. There are 14 residues in the CDR3. The sequencing here drew on peripheral blood, taken before any cancer treatment. This sequence was found in a female donor older than 55 with stage I lung adenocarcinoma. The rearrangement links TRBV6-1 to TRBJ2-4; possible D gene TRBD2, 6 bases. The CDR3 loop is CASVADLAKNIQYF. CDR3 DNA sequence: TGTGCCAGCGTAGCGGACCTAGCCAAAAACATTCAGTACTTC.